This T cell receptor beta chain is drawn from a study of OX40 agonist ivuxolimab in advanced cancers. This CDR3 comprises 12 residues. With respect to this clone: Its matching antigen is unknown.

Produced via immunoSEQ multiplex PCR; TCRdb's table is partial and in-frame only. Of about 110,000 clones in the sample, around 93% were seen once. Study-level findings and limits: Near-lowest levels of clonal expansion characterized partial responders at 0.1-3.0 mg/kg.

Sequenced material: CD4+ or CD8+ T cells sorted from blood, taken in a trial of the OX40 agonist ivuxolimab. This receptor was obtained from an adult with an advanced solid tumor such as melanoma, head and neck, liver or kidney cancer. The rearrangement uses TRBV21-1 and TRBJ2-7; the listed D gene, TRBD2, was not tested against the DNA. TRBV21-1 is annotated as a pseudogene. CDR3 nucleotide sequence: TGTGCCAGCAGGGGGGGATATGAAGAGCAGTACTTC. Translated, it gives CASRGGYEEQYF.